The rows below give T cell receptor beta chains drawn from one sample of a study of T cells after yellow fever vaccination. TCRdb called the 5' RACE reads again in MiXCR, with one record for every CDR3 protein. The table lists roughly 32,000 distinct CDR3 sequences, 10% to 13% of them singletons, with 10% to 15% in the top ten. Sequenced material: PBMCs, either bulk or a sorted T-cell subset (CD4+, CD8+, memory, or dextramer-sorted; not recorded which), taken approximately 16 days after the first yellow fever vaccination. These receptors were collected from a man between 18 and 35 years old who received the YFV17D yellow fever vaccine. The CDR3 runs from the conserved cysteine through the conserved F or W. The order of the fields is V gene, clone size, J gene, D gene, CDR3 DNA, CDR3 protein. A D gene is named only where the DNA matches it firmly. The listing skips clone size in some rows; elsewhere it reads once, few, many or a size class.

v_gene: TRBV10-3; abundance: .; j_gene: TRBJ2-7; d_gene: TRBD2; CDR3nt: TGTGCCATAGTGACTAGCGGGGGGGCCGTCTACGAGCAGTACTTC; CDR3aa: CAIVTSGGAVYEQYF
v_gene: TRBV25-1; abundance: medium-sized; j_gene: TRBJ2-5; d_gene: TRBD1; CDR3nt: TGTGCCAGCAGTGAATATAAGGGACAGGGGGTAAGGGCACAGACCCAGTACTTC; CDR3aa: CASSEYKGQGVRAQTQYF
v_gene: TRBV7-6; abundance: many; j_gene: TRBJ2-1; d_gene: .; CDR3nt: TGTGCCAGCAGCTTAGCGCCTTCGGCAACGGGCCTTGAGCAGTTCTTC; CDR3aa: CASSLAPSATGLEQFF
v_gene: TRBV20-1; abundance: medium-sized; j_gene: TRBJ2-5; d_gene: TRBD2; CDR3nt: TGCAGTGCTAGAAGGGATCGGACTAGCGCCGGTAACGGGACCCAGTACTTC; CDR3aa: CSARRDRTSAGNGTQYF
v_gene: TRBV12-3/TRBV12-4; abundance: many; j_gene: TRBJ2-7; d_gene: TRBD2; CDR3nt: TGTGCCAGCAGTTTTTTGGGACTAGCGGGGGGGACGTACGAGCAGTACTTC; CDR3aa: CASSFLGLAGGTYEQYF
v_gene: TRBV5-1; abundance: few; j_gene: TRBJ2-3; d_gene: TRBD2; CDR3nt: TGCGCCAGCAGCTTGGAAGGGCGCGGGGGGCTCCCCACAGATACGCAGTATTTT; CDR3aa: CASSLEGRGGLPTDTQYF
v_gene: TRBV2; abundance: many; j_gene: TRBJ2-2; d_gene: TRBD2; CDR3nt: TGTGCCAGCAGGGGACTAGCGGACACCGGGGAGCTGTTTTTT; CDR3aa: CASRGLADTGELFF
v_gene: TRBV19; abundance: many; j_gene: TRBJ1-5; d_gene: .; CDR3nt: TGTGCCAGTAGCAGAGGGGCAGGGGCACCTAATCAGCCCCAGCATTTT; CDR3aa: CASSRGAGAPNQPQHF
v_gene: TRBV7-3; abundance: many; j_gene: TRBJ1-1; d_gene: .; CDR3nt: TGTGCCAGCAGCTTATCAGCGAACACTGAAGCTTTCTTT; CDR3aa: CASSLSANTEAFF
v_gene: TRBV19; abundance: many; j_gene: TRBJ1-4; d_gene: .; CDR3nt: TGTGCCAGTAGTATGATGGGGGGTGTTGAAAAACTGTTTTTT; CDR3aa: CASSMMGGVEKLFF
v_gene: TRBV10-2; abundance: many; j_gene: TRBJ1-2; d_gene: .; CDR3nt: TGCGCCAGCAGTGGCCCGATCGGGACTCTAGGTGGCTACACCTTC; CDR3aa: CASSGPIGTLGGYTF
v_gene: TRBV4-3; abundance: medium-sized; j_gene: TRBJ2-5; d_gene: .; CDR3nt: TGCGCCAGCAGCCAAGATGTGGGCCTCCAAGAGACCCAGTACTTC; CDR3aa: CASSQDVGLQETQYF
v_gene: TRBV4-3; abundance: many; j_gene: TRBJ2-5; d_gene: .; CDR3nt: TGCGCCAGCAGCCAAGGGAGGTCTGCGACGGAGACCCAGTACTTC; CDR3aa: CASSQGRSATETQYF
v_gene: TRBV5-5; abundance: many; j_gene: TRBJ2-1; d_gene: .; CDR3nt: TGTGCCAGCAGCTTGGATTCTAGGGAGTTCTTC; CDR3aa: CASSLDSREFF
v_gene: TRBV15; abundance: few; j_gene: TRBJ2-1; d_gene: .; CDR3nt: TGTGCCACCAGCAGAGGAGAGGCTACTATCAATGAGCAGTTCTTC; CDR3aa: CATSRGEATINEQFF
v_gene: TRBV9; abundance: many; j_gene: TRBJ1-1; d_gene: .; CDR3nt: TGTGCCAGCAGCGCCCGAGACAGGCTGAACACTGAAGCTTTCTTT; CDR3aa: CASSARDRLNTEAFF
v_gene: TRBV7-8; abundance: many; j_gene: TRBJ2-1; d_gene: .; CDR3nt: TGTGCCAGCAGCTTAGGCTTCCTCTCCTACAATGAGCAGTTCTTC; CDR3aa: CASSLGFLSYNEQFF
v_gene: TRBV5-1; abundance: many; j_gene: TRBJ2-1; d_gene: .; CDR3nt: TGCGCCAGCAGCTTGGGCGGGACAGCGGACAATGAGCAGTTCTTC; CDR3aa: CASSLGGTADNEQFF
v_gene: TRBV20-1; abundance: .; j_gene: TRBJ2-3; d_gene: TRBD2; CDR3nt: TGCAGTGGTCAGACTCCCCGACTAGCGGGGGGCCTTAATGATGGTACGCAGTATTTT; CDR3aa: CSGQTPRLAGGLNDGTQYF
v_gene: TRBV20-1; abundance: few; j_gene: TRBJ2-3; d_gene: .; CDR3nt: TGCAGTCCCAGGGGTACAATAGCGTCGGTCACAGATACGCAGTATTTT; CDR3aa: CSPRGTIASVTDTQYF
v_gene: TRBV5-1; abundance: many; j_gene: TRBJ2-3; d_gene: .; CDR3nt: TGCGCCAGCAGCTTGGCCGGTGCTAGCACAGATACGCAGTATTTT; CDR3aa: CASSLAGASTDTQYF
v_gene: TRBV7-3; abundance: many; j_gene: TRBJ1-1; d_gene: .; CDR3nt: TGTGCCAGCAGCTTAAATTCTGGTTTGACTGAAGCTTTCTTT; CDR3aa: CASSLNSGLTEAFF
v_gene: TRBV12-3/TRBV12-4; abundance: .; j_gene: TRBJ1-1; d_gene: .; CDR3nt: TGTACCCGCAGTTTGACCGCGGCAACTAGGGCTAGGGACACTGAAGCTTTCTTT; CDR3aa: CTRSLTAATRARDTEAFF
v_gene: TRBV7-3; abundance: many; j_gene: TRBJ2-2; d_gene: .; CDR3nt: TGTGCCAGCAGCCCCATGGCTACCAACACCGGGGAGCTGTTTTTT; CDR3aa: CASSPMATNTGELFF
v_gene: TRBV7-2; abundance: many; j_gene: TRBJ2-5; d_gene: TRBD2; CDR3nt: TGTGCCAGCAGCCCCGGACTAGCGGGGGGGCGAGAGACCCAGTACTTC; CDR3aa: CASSPGLAGGRETQYF
v_gene: TRBV5-1; abundance: few; j_gene: TRBJ2-1; d_gene: TRBD2; CDR3nt: TGCGCCAGCAGCGTGACTAGCGGGGGCATGGGGCATGAGCAGTTCTTC; CDR3aa: CASSVTSGGMGHEQFF
v_gene: TRBV20-1; abundance: many; j_gene: TRBJ2-2; d_gene: .; CDR3nt: TGCAGTGCCCCTACTGGGTACACCGGGGAGCTGTTTTTT; CDR3aa: CSAPTGYTGELFF
v_gene: TRBV6-2/TRBV6-3; abundance: many; j_gene: TRBJ1-1; d_gene: .; CDR3nt: TGTGCCAGCAGTTACCCATTTGCGGCCTCTGGGACCATGAACACTGAAGCTTTCTTT; CDR3aa: CASSYPFAASGTMNTEAFF
v_gene: TRBV14; abundance: many; j_gene: TRBJ2-7; d_gene: .; CDR3nt: TGTGCCAGCAGCCCGGCGGTGTCCTACGAGCAGTACTTC; CDR3aa: CASSPAVSYEQYF
v_gene: TRBV7-2; abundance: many; j_gene: TRBJ2-3; d_gene: TRBD1; CDR3nt: TGTGCCAGCAGCCGGGACAGCTACACAGATACGCAGTATTTT; CDR3aa: CASSRDSYTDTQYF
v_gene: TRBV27; abundance: many; j_gene: TRBJ1-2; d_gene: .; CDR3nt: TGTGCCAGCAGTGTAACCCCGGCAGGGACCTATGGCTACACCTTC; CDR3aa: CASSVTPAGTYGYTF
v_gene: TRBV7-3; abundance: many; j_gene: TRBJ2-3; d_gene: .; CDR3nt: TGTGCCAGCAGCTTAAGGGGACTCACAGATACGCAGTATTTT; CDR3aa: CASSLRGLTDTQYF
v_gene: TRBV4-3; abundance: many; j_gene: TRBJ2-3; d_gene: TRBD2; CDR3nt: TGCGCCAGCAGCCAAGAGGTACTAGCGGGGGCAGATACGCAGTATTTT; CDR3aa: CASSQEVLAGADTQYF
v_gene: TRBV5-6; abundance: many; j_gene: TRBJ1-3; d_gene: TRBD1; CDR3nt: TGTGCCAGCAGCTTTTGGACAGGGAATATTGGAAACACCATATATTTT; CDR3aa: CASSFWTGNIGNTIYF
v_gene: TRBV7-9; abundance: many; j_gene: TRBJ2-3; d_gene: TRBD1; CDR3nt: TGTGCCAGCACAGGGACAGGGAGCACAGATACGCAGTATTTT; CDR3aa: CASTGTGSTDTQYF
v_gene: TRBV5-1; abundance: once; j_gene: TRBJ2-1; d_gene: .; CDR3nt: TGCGACAGCAGCTTGTTCCGCAACGACTACAATGAGCAGTTCTTC; CDR3aa: CDSSLFRNDYNEQFF
v_gene: TRBV7-2; abundance: many; j_gene: TRBJ1-2; d_gene: .; CDR3nt: TGTGCCAGCAGCTCGTCCGGGACAGGCTACACCTTC; CDR3aa: CASSSSGTGYTF
v_gene: TRBV6-2/TRBV6-3; abundance: many; j_gene: TRBJ1-4; d_gene: .; CDR3nt: TGTGCCAGTCAGTCGGGTGGTGAAAAACTGTTTTTT; CDR3aa: CASQSGGEKLFF
v_gene: TRBV4-1; abundance: many; j_gene: TRBJ1-1; d_gene: TRBD1; CDR3nt: TGCGCCACCGGGGACAGGTCGAACACTGAAGCTTTCTTT; CDR3aa: CATGDRSNTEAFF
v_gene: TRBV9; abundance: many; j_gene: TRBJ2-3; d_gene: TRBD2; CDR3nt: TGTGCCAGCAGCGAACCCGCGGGGGGTAACACAGATACGCAGTATTTT; CDR3aa: CASSEPAGGNTDTQYF
v_gene: TRBV5-6; abundance: many; j_gene: TRBJ2-6; d_gene: .; CDR3nt: TGTGCCAGCAGCTCGGGCTTCTCTGGGGCCAACGTCCTGACTTTC; CDR3aa: CASSSGFSGANVLTF
v_gene: TRBV4-3; abundance: many; j_gene: TRBJ1-2; d_gene: TRBD1; CDR3nt: TGCGCCAGCAGCCCGGGACAGGGGAACTATGGCTACACCTTC; CDR3aa: CASSPGQGNYGYTF
v_gene: TRBV20-1; abundance: many; j_gene: TRBJ2-3; d_gene: TRBD2; CDR3nt: TGCAGTGCTCCTAGCGGGGGGGCCTCAGATACGCAGTATTTT; CDR3aa: CSAPSGGASDTQYF
v_gene: TRBV6-1; abundance: many; j_gene: TRBJ1-1; d_gene: .; CDR3nt: TGTGCCAGCAGTGACGATATATGGAGCACTGAAGCTTTCTTT; CDR3aa: CASSDDIWSTEAFF
v_gene: TRBV7-6; abundance: many; j_gene: TRBJ2-7; d_gene: TRBD2; CDR3nt: TGTGCCAGCAGCTTATCCGGCGGGGGGCAGTACGAGCAGTACTTC; CDR3aa: CASSLSGGGQYEQYF
v_gene: TRBV4-1; abundance: many; j_gene: TRBJ2-5; d_gene: .; CDR3nt: TGCGCCAGCAGCCAAGATCCCCTGATACAAGAGACCCAGTACTTC; CDR3aa: CASSQDPLIQETQYF
v_gene: TRBV14; abundance: many; j_gene: TRBJ1-4; d_gene: .; CDR3nt: TGTGCCAGCAGCCAGGACACATCGCGTGAAAAACTGTTTTTT; CDR3aa: CASSQDTSREKLFF
v_gene: TRBV25-1; abundance: .; j_gene: TRBJ1-6; d_gene: .; CDR3nt: TGTGCCAGCGGCCCTGGGCTCGTCTGCCGTGGATATAATTCACCCCTCCACTTT; CDR3aa: CASGPGLVCRGYNSPLHF
v_gene: TRBV5-8; abundance: many; j_gene: TRBJ2-4; d_gene: TRBD1; CDR3nt: TGTGCCAGCAGCCCAAGGACAGGAAAACTAGCCAAAAACATTCAGTACTTC; CDR3aa: CASSPRTGKLAKNIQYF
v_gene: TRBV13; abundance: many; j_gene: TRBJ2-3; d_gene: .; CDR3nt: TGTGCCAGCAGCTTCTCCAGCACAGATACGCAGTATTTT; CDR3aa: CASSFSSTDTQYF